This TCR beta chain was retrieved from a study of beta chain features in type 1 diabetes. Whole-study findings and limits: Type 1 diabetes patients had moderately but significantly shorter TCRB CDR3s in all four CD4+ subsets. A pattern of fewer insertions and more deletions at VDJ junctions was seen in type 1 diabetes patients.

Reverse transcription of all isolated RNA meant that expressed TCRB transcripts were sequenced. Libraries were prepared by immunoSEQ multiplex PCR; TCRdb keeps only in-frame clonotypes and omits some of them. The data contain some 44,000 clones, approximately 70% of them singletons. As to this clone: The antigen remains unidentified.

Germline V gene data show CDR1 as KGHSH and CDR2 as LQKENI. Germline trimming cut 4 bases from V and 7 bases from J; bases unmatched to any gene: 6. There are 14 residues in the CDR3. The clonotype was recovered from a woman younger than 30 with type 1 diabetes. Sequenced: Tregs from blood. The rearrangement uses TRBV18 and TRBJ2-1, with 8 nucleotides matching TRBD1. CDR3 protein: CASSLRDRPNEQFF. The CDR3 nucleotides are TGTGCCAGCTCACTCCGGGACAGGCCTAATGAGCAGTTCTTC.